The 27 T cell receptor beta chains reported below all come from one sample, sequenced in a study of T cell responses to AZD1222 COVID-19 vaccine. TCRdb's table, derived via immunoSEQ multiplex PCR, lists solely in-frame clones and lacks some. The repertoire holds under 100,000 clones, with over 75% as singletons. Sample: peripheral blood, taken on day 0 of AZD1222 vaccination. The receptors were gathered from an adult in good health.

This rearrangement joins TRBV9 to TRBJ1-6; a possible D gene is TRBD1 (5 bases). The germline CDR1 and CDR2 sequences are SGDLS and YYNGEE. This CDR3 has 13 residues. Deletions cut 4 bases from V and 12 bases from J, with 14 bases between. The CDR3 here is CASSLGPSEPLHF. CDR3 nucleotides: TGTGCCAGCAGCTTGGGACCCAGCGAACCCCTCCACTTT.

In the case of this clone: Other DNA sequences within the sample encode an identical CDR3. The chain couples TRBV7-8 to TRBJ2-7; TRBD1 might be the D (6 bases). V dropped 2 bases and J dropped 0 bases, with 8 bases sitting between them. Germline assignment: CDR1 SGHVS and CDR2 FQNEAQ. The CDR3 sequence is 14 residues long. Written as DNA, the CDR3 is TGTGCCAGCAGCTTAAGGGACATCTCCTACGAGCAGTACTTC. Amino acid sequence: CASSLRDISYEQYF.

The gene calls are TRBV7-2 and TRBJ2-3; the D is unclear. The germline V and J ends were trimmed by 5 bases and 2 bases, with 8 bases remaining between them. The CDR3 runs 13 residues. CDR1 and CDR2 from the germline V gene are SGHTA and FQGNSA. The CDR3 region is CASSTTATDTQYF. CDR3 DNA sequence: TGTGCCAGCAGCACCACGGCCACAGATACGCAGTATTTT.

The rearrangement links TRBV11-3 to TRBJ2-6; D is unclear. The CDR3 totals 14 residues. CDR1 is SGHNT and CDR2 is YENEEA in the germline V gene. Trimming took off 5 bases at V and 0 bases at J, with 5 bases between the two ends. CDR3 region: CASSPFSGANVLTF. DNA for the CDR3: TGTGCCAGCAGCCCCTTCTCTGGGGCCAACGTCCTGACTTTC.

This chain uses TRBV30 with TRBJ2-7; D gene ambiguous. Germline V gene data show CDR1 as GTSNPN and CDR2 as SVGIG (reference sequence). V dropped 2 bases and J dropped 7 bases, with 12 bases sitting between them. This CDR3 has 12 residues. CDR3 sequence (DNA): TGTGCCTGGAGTCACAGAAGAGGTGAGCAGTACTTC. Amino acids: CAWSHRRGEQYF.

The gene calls are TRBV5-4 and TRBJ2-7; 8 nucleotides agree with TRBD1. Trimming cost V 1 base and J 2 bases; bases outside gene matches: 5. This CDR3 contains 15 residues. Germline V gene data show CDR1 as SGHNT and CDR2 as YYREEE (reference sequence). In nucleotides, the CDR3 is TGTGCCAGCAGCTTGCCCGGACAGGGACCCTACGAGCAGTACTTC. Its protein is CASSLPGQGPYEQYF. Together with reference TRBV5-4 and TRBJ2-7, the CDR3 gives the full variable domain: ETGVTQSPTHLIKTRGQQVTLRCSSQSGHNTVSWYQQALGQGPQFIFQYYREEENGRGNFPPRFSGLQFPNYSSELNVNALELDDSALYLCASSLPGQGPYEQYFGPGTRLTVT.

The chain has TRBV6-5 and TRBJ2-5; 7 bases line up with TRBD1. The trim removed 2 bases at V and 4 bases at J, leaving 4 bases unmatched. The CDR3 length is 14 residues. Germline V gene data show CDR1 as MNHEY and CDR2 as SVGAGI. This CDR3 is CASSYVDRRETQYF. The CDR3 nucleotides are TGTGCCAGCAGTTACGTGGACAGGAGAGAGACCCAGTACTTC.

The V and J genes are TRBV6-5 and TRBJ1-4, with D tentatively TRBD1 (5 bases). Germline lookup yields CDR1 MNHEY and CDR2 SVGAGI. This CDR3 has 13 amino acids. V shed 2 bases and J shed 13 bases, with 14 bases lying between them. The CDR3 sequence: CASSYLPVGGLFF. The CDR3, as DNA: TGTGCCAGCAGTTACCTACCAGTGGGGGGACTGTTTTTT.

The CDR3 here is CASSQGRQPQHF. CDR3 coding DNA: TGTGCCAGCAGTCAGGGGAGGCAGCCCCAGCATTTT. The V call is TRBV28, the J call TRBJ1-5; D may be TRBD1 (6 bases). Trimming took off 5 bases at V and 7 bases at J, with 9 bases between the two ends. Germline CDR1 reads MDHEN; CDR2 reads SYDVKM. The CDR3 length is 12 residues. Full variable domain (outside the CDR3, taken from reference TRBV28 and TRBJ1-5): DVKVTQSSRYLVKRTGEKVFLECVQDMDHENMFWYRQDPGLGLRLIYFSYDVKMKEKGDIPEGYSVSREKKERFSLILESASTNQTSMYLCASSQGRQPQHFGDGTRLSIL.

CDR3 in DNA: TGTGCCAGCAGTTTTGTCGGGAACACTGAAGCTTTCTTT. Amino acids: CASSFVGNTEAFF. The rearrangement joins TRBV6-5 to TRBJ1-1; D not certain. Trimming cost V 4 bases and J 1 base, with 7 bases left between them. The germline CDR1 and CDR2 sequences are MNHEY and SVGAGI. The CDR3 has 13 residues.

CDR3 coding DNA: TGTGCCAGCAGTTTAAGCGGACAGAGAAATCAGCCCCAGCATTTT. Translated: CASSLSGQRNQPQHF. The gene calls are TRBV28 and TRBJ1-5; tentative D call: TRBD1 (6 bases). Trimming removed 2 bases at V and 4 bases at J, with 12 bases between. Per the germline V gene, CDR1 is MDHEN and CDR2 is SYDVKM. This CDR3 spans 15 amino acids.

The chain recombines TRBV27 with TRBJ2-3; tentative D call: TRBD2 (6 bases). The CDR3 runs to 13 residues. Germline CDR1 and CDR2: MNHEY and SMNVEV (reference sequence). For the CDR3, the DNA is TGTGAGAGCGGGCGTACTAGCACAGATACGCAGTATTTT. It codes for CESGRTSTDTQYF.

The chain combines TRBV7-9 with TRBJ1-6, with no clear D. Germline assignment: CDR1 SEHNR and CDR2 FQNEAQ (reference sequence). With 3 bases removed from V and 7 bases from J, the gap between germline ends came to 10 bases. This CDR3 has 14 residues. As DNA, the CDR3 is TGTGCCAGCAGCTTTGGAGGGAGGAATTCACCCCTCCACTTT. This codes for CASSFGGRNSPLHF. Combining the CDR3 with reference TRBV7-9 and TRBJ1-6 gives the whole variable domain DTGVSQNPRHKITKRGQNVTFRCDPISEHNRLYWYRQTLGQGPEFLTYFQNEAQLEKSRLLSDRFSAERPKGSFSTLEIQRTEQGDSAMYLCASSFGGRNSPLHFGNGTRLTVT.

The chain has TRBV4-3 and TRBJ1-6; TRBD1 is a possible D gene (5 bases). Germline V lookup: CDR1 LGHNA, CDR2 YSLEER. V lost 8 bases, J lost 5 bases, and 13 bases lay in between. The CDR3 runs to 14 residues. The CDR3 bases are TGCGCCAGCCATACAGGACGCAATAATTCACCCCTCCACTTT. Amino acids: CASHTGRNNSPLHF.

This clone was detected only once. V is TRBV28 and J is TRBJ2-7; 11 positions match TRBD1. V was pared by 5 bases and J by 3 bases, with 6 bases of the junction left unmatched. The CDR3 has 15 residues. CDR1 MDHEN and CDR2 SYDVKM come from the germline V gene. The CDR3 DNA is TGTGCCAGCAGTCCTGCCGGGACAGGGGGCTACGAGCAGTACTTC. Translating gives CASSPAGTGGYEQYF.

The chain is built from TRBV6-5 and TRBJ2-7; 10 bases match TRBD2. CDR1 is MNHEY, CDR2 SVGAGI, per germline. CDR3 length equals 15 residues. V was clipped by 6 bases and J by 0 bases; unmatched bases: 5. CDR3: CASRKERGGSYEQYF. The CDR3 DNA reads TGTGCCAGCAGAAAGGAGCGGGGGGGCTCCTACGAGCAGTACTTC.

The J gene is TRBJ2-1, the V gene TRBV24-1; D might be TRBD1 (5 bases). Trimming took 8 bases from V and 7 from J, leaving 11 bases between them. Germline V gene sequence: CDR1 KGHDR, CDR2 SFDVKD. The CDR3 contains 12 residues. The chain's CDR3 is CATKGVGNEQFF. The CDR3 DNA follows: TGTGCCACCAAAGGGGTAGGTAATGAGCAGTTCTTC.

The genes are TRBV7-2 and TRBJ2-3; 7 nucleotides agree with TRBD2. Germline-derived CDR1 and CDR2 are SGHTA and FQGNSA. V lost 2 bases and J lost 1; bases outside the gene matches: 0. The CDR3 spans 14 residues. Here the CDR3 reads CASSLTSGTDTQYF. The CDR3 DNA reads TGTGCCAGCAGCTTAACTAGCGGCACAGATACGCAGTATTTT.

This chain joins TRBV10-3 and TRBJ1-6, with D tentatively TRBD1 (5 bases). The CDR3 runs to 13 residues. V was cut by 8 bases and J by 5 bases, with 10 bases left in between. Germline CDR1 is ENHRY and CDR2 is SYGVKD. CDR3: CAIGAGNNSPLHF. The DNA for the CDR3 is TGTGCCATCGGGGCAGGGAATAATTCACCCCTCCACTTT.

The chain combines TRBV3-1 (or the pseudogene TRBV3-2) with TRBJ2-5; TRBD1 is a possible D gene (5 bases). Per the germline V gene, CDR1 is LGHDT and CDR2 is YNNKEL (reference sequence). The CDR3 sequence is 16 residues long. Trimming stripped 3 bases from V and 3 bases from J, with 17 bases between. CDR3 bases: TGTGCCAGCAGCCACCAGCGTACGGACACTAAAGAGACCCAGTACTTC. Encoded protein: CASSHQRTDTKETQYF.

The V and J genes are TRBV3-1 (or the pseudogene TRBV3-2) and TRBJ1-2; D possibly corresponds to TRBD1 (6 bases). V shed 3 bases and J shed 4 bases, with 15 bases lying between them. Germline CDR1 reads LGHDT; CDR2 reads YNNKEL (reference sequence). The CDR3 spans 15 residues. CDR3 protein: CASSQDSSASYGYTF. In DNA, the CDR3 is TGTGCCAGCAGCCAGGACAGCTCTGCTAGCTATGGCTACACCTTC.

This clone occurred a few times. The chain employs TRBV3-1 (or the pseudogene TRBV3-2) and TRBJ2-7; D might be TRBD1 (6 bases). V lost 0 bases and J lost 4, with 16 bases in between. The CDR3 extends over 16 amino acids. Germline CDR1 LGHDT, CDR2 YNNKEL (reference sequence). The CDR3 reads CASSQDPRDKIYEQYF. In DNA, the CDR3 is TGTGCCAGCAGCCAAGATCCCCGGGACAAGATATACGAGCAGTACTTC.

The V call is TRBV5-1, the J call TRBJ2-3; D perhaps matches TRBD2 (6 bases). V lost 5 bases, J lost 3 bases, and 13 bases lay in between. The V gene's germline CDR1 is SGHRS and CDR2 YFSETQ. The CDR3 loop spans 14 amino acids. CDR3 nucleotides: TGCGCCAGCAGGCTGGCGGGGCCGACAGATACGCAGTATTTT. Translating it yields CASRLAGPTDTQYF.

V and J are TRBV30 and TRBJ1-1, with TRBD1 matching over 7 bases. V shed 1 base, J shed 3 bases, and the junction held 8 bases outside the gene matches. CDR1 and CDR2 from the germline V gene are GTSNPN and SVGIG (reference sequence). The CDR3 is 15 amino acids. The CDR3 DNA is TGTGCCTGGAGTGCACGGGACAGAGTGGACACTGAAGCTTTCTTT. Its translation: CAWSARDRVDTEAFF.

The chain combines TRBV7-9 with TRBJ1-1, with 7 bases lining up with TRBD1. The CDR3 is 14 residues long. Per the germline V gene, CDR1 is SEHNR and CDR2 is FQNEAQ (reference sequence). The J segment lost 7 bases and the V segment lost 4 bases, leaving 9 bases of the junction unmatched. CDR3 DNA: TGTGCCAGCAGCTCGACAAACGGGACAGTTGAAGCTTTCTTT. The encoded protein is CASSSTNGTVEAFF.

J is TRBJ2-3 and V is TRBV19; D is unresolved. Germline V gives CDR1 LNHDA, CDR2 SQIVND (reference sequence). CDR3 length: 14 amino acids. Trimming stripped 8 bases from V and 3 bases from J, with 15 bases between. For the CDR3, the DNA is TGTGCCAGTTCCGGGTGGGGTAGAACAGATACGCAGTATTTT. It translates to CASSGWGRTDTQYF.

This chain links TRBV7-8 with TRBJ2-6; D is uncertain. Trimming cost V 0 bases and J 0 bases, with 9 bases left between them. This CDR3 region has 17 residues. The germline gives CDR1 SGHVS, CDR2 FQNEAQ. CDR3 region: CASSLALLSSGANVLTF. CDR3 DNA sequence: TGTGCCAGCAGCTTAGCGCTCCTTTCCTCTGGGGCCAACGTCCTGACTTTC.